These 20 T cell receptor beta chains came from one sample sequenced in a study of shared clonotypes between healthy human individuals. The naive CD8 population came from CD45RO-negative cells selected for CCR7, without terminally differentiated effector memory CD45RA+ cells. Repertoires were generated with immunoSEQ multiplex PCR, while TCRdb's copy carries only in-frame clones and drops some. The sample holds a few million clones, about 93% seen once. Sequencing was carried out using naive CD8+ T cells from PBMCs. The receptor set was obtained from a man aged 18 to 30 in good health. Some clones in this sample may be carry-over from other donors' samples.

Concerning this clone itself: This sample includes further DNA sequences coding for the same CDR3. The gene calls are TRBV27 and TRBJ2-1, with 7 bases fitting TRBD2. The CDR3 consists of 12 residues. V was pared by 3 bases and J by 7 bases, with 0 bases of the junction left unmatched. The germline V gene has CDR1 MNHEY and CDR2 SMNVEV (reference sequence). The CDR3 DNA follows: TGTGCCAGCAGTTTTAGCGGGAATGAGCAGTTCTTC. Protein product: CASSFSGNEQFF.

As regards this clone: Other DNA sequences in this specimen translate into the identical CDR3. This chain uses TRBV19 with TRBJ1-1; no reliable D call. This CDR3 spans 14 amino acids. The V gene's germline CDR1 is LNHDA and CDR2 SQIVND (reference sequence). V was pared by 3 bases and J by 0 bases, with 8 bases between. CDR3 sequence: CASSMGGMNTEAFF. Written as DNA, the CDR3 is TGTGCCAGTAGTATGGGTGGCATGAACACTGAAGCTTTCTTT.

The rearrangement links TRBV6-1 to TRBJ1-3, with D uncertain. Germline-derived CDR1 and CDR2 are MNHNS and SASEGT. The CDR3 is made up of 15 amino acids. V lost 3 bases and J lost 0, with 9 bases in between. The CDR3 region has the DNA TGTGCCAGCAGTGAGGACGGTCTCTCTGGAAACACCATATATTTT. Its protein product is CASSEDGLSGNTIYF.

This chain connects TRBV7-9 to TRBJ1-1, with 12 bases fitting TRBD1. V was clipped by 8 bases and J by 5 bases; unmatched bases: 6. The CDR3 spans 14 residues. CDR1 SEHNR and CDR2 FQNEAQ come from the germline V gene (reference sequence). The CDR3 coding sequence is TGTGCCAGCGGGGACAGGGGGCGAGGAACTGAAGCTTTCTTT. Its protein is CASGDRGRGTEAFF.

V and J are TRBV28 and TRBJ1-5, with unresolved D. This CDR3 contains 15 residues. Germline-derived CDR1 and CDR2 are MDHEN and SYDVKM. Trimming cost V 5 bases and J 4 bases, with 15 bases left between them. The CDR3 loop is CASSLEAGVNQPQHF. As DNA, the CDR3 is TGTGCCAGCAGTCTAGAGGCGGGAGTGAATCAGCCCCAGCATTTT.

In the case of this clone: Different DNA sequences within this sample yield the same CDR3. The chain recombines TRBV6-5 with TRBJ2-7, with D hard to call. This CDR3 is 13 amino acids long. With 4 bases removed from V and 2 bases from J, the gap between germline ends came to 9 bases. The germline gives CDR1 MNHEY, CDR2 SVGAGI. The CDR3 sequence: CASSSGPTYEQYF. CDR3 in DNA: TGTGCCAGCAGTTCCGGGCCTACCTACGAGCAGTACTTC.

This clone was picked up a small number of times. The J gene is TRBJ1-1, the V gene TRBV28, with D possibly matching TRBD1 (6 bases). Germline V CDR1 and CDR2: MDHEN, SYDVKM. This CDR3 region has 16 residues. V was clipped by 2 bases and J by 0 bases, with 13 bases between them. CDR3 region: CASSLRTVNLNTEAFF. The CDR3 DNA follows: TGTGCCAGCAGTTTACGGACAGTCAACCTGAACACTGAAGCTTTCTTT.

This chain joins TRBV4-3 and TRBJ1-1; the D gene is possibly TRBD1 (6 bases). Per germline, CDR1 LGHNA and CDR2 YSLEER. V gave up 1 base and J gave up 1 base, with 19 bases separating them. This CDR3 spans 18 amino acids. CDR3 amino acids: CASSQVGYQGRRNTEAFF. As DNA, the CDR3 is TGCGCCAGCAGCCAAGTGGGTTATCAGGGGCGGCGGAACACTGAAGCTTTCTTT.

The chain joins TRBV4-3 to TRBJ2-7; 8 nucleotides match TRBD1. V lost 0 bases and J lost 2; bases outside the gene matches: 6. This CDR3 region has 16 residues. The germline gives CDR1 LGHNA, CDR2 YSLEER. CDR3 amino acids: CASSQDLGTGPYEQYF. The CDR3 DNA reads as TGCGCCAGCAGCCAAGATTTGGGGACAGGACCCTACGAGCAGTACTTC.

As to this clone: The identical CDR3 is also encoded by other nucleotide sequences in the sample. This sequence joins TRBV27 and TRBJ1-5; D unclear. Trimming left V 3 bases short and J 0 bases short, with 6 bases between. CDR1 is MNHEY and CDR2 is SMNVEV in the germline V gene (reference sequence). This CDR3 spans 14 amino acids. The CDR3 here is CASSFRASNQPQHF. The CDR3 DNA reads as TGTGCCAGCAGTTTCCGGGCTAGCAATCAGCCCCAGCATTTT.

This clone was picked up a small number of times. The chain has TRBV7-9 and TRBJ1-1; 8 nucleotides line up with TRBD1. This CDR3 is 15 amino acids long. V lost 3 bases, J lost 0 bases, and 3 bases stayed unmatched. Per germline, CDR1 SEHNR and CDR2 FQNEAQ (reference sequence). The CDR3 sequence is CASSFTGGVNTEAFF. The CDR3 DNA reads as TGTGCCAGCAGCTTCACAGGGGGGGTGAACACTGAAGCTTTCTTT. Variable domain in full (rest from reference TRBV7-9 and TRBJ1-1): DTGVSQNPRHKITKRGQNVTFRCDPISEHNRLYWYRQTLGQGPEFLTYFQNEAQLEKSRLLSDRFSAERPKGSFSTLEIQRTEQGDSAMYLCASSFTGGVNTEAFFGQGTRLTVV.

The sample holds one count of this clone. The CDR3: CASSLILAGATGELFF. The CDR3, as DNA: TGTGCCAGCAGTTTAATTTTAGCGGGCGCCACCGGGGAGCTGTTTTTT. The chain joins TRBV27 to TRBJ2-2, with TRBD2 matching 7 bases. V lost 2 bases, J lost 4 bases, and 7 bases stayed unmatched. The germline CDR1 and CDR2 sequences are MNHEY and SMNVEV (reference sequence). The CDR3 length is 16 residues.

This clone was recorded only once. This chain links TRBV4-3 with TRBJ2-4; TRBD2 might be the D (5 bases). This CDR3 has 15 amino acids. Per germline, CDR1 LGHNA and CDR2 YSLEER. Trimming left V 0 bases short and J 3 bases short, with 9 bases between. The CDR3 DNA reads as TGCGCCAGCAGCCAAGATCCCGGGGACAAAAACATTCAGTACTTC. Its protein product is CASSQDPGDKNIQYF.

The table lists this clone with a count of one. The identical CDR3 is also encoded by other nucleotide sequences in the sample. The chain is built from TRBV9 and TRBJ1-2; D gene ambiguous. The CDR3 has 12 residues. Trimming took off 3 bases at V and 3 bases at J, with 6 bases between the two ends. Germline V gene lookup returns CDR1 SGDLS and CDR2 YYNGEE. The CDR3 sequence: CASSGSDYGYTF. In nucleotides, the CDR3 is TGTGCCAGCAGCGGCAGCGACTATGGCTACACCTTC. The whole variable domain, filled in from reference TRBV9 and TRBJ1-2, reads DSGVTQTPKHLITATGQRVTLRCSPRSGDLSVYWYQQSLDQGLQFLIQYYNGEERAKGNILERFSAQQFPDLHSELNLSSLELGDSALYFCASSGSDYGYTFGSGTRLTVV.

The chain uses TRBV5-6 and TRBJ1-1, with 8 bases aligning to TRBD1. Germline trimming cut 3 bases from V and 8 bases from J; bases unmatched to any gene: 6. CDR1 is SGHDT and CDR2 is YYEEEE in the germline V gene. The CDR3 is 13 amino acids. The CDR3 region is CASSSGGRREAFF. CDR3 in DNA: TGTGCCAGCAGCTCAGGGGGCCGGAGGGAAGCTTTCTTT.

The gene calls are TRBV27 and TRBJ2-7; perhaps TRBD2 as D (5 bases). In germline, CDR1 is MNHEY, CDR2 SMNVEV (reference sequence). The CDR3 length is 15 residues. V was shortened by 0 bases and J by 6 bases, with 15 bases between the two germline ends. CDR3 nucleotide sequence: TGTGCCAGCAGTTTATCAGGAGGTCGGTCTCTCGAGCAGTACTTC. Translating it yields CASSLSGGRSLEQYF.

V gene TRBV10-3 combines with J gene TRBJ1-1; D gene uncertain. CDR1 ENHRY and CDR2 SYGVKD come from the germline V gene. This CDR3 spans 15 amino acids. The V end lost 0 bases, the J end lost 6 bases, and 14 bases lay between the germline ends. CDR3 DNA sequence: TGTGCCATCAGTGAGTCGCAGGCCAAAGGGTCTGAAGCTTTCTTT. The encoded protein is CAISESQAKGSEAFF.

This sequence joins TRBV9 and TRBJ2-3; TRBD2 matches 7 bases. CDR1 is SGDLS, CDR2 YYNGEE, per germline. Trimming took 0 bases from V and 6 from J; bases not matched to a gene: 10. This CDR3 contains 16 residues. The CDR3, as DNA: TGTGCCAGCAGCGTAGGTGGCGGGAGCGCCACCGATACGCAGTATTTT. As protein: CASSVGGGSATDTQYF. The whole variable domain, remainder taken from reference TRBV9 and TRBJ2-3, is DSGVTQTPKHLITATGQRVTLRCSPRSGDLSVYWYQQSLDQGLQFLIQYYNGEERAKGNILERFSAQQFPDLHSELNLSSLELGDSALYFCASSVGGGSATDTQYFGPGTRLTVL.

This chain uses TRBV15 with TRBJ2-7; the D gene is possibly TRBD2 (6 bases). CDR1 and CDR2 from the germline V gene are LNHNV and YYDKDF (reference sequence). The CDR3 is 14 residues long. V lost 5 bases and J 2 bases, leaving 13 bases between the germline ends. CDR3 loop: CATSVGRLPYEQYF. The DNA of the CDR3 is TGTGCCACCAGCGTAGGGAGGTTGCCCTACGAGCAGTACTTC.

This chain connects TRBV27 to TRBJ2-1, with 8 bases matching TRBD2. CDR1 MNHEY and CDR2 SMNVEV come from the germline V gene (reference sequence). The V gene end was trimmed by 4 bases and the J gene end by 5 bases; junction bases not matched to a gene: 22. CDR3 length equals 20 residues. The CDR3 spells CASSSRWAGGPISQDNEQFF. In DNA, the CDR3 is TGTGCCAGCAGTTCCCGATGGGCGGGAGGACCTATAAGCCAGGACAATGAGCAGTTCTTC.